This T cell receptor (beta chain) was recovered during a study of cytomegalovirus exposure and HLA in healthy donors. PCR employed 60 Vbeta and 13 Jbeta primers. The protocol was immunoSEQ multiplex PCR, while the TCRdb copy is restricted to in-frame clones and leaves out a portion. The repertoire holds 150,000 or so clones, with around 80% as singletons. The source is a male donor in good health and CMV-seropositive. The material sequenced was PBMCs.

DNA for the CDR3: TGCAGCGTTGAGGACAGGGATCCCTCCTACGAGCAGTACTTC. Translated, it gives CSVEDRDPSYEQYF. The genes are TRBV29-1 and TRBJ2-7; TRBD1 aligns across 8 bases. V shed 3 bases, J shed 0 bases, and the junction held 4 bases outside the gene matches. Germline assignment: CDR1 SQVTM and CDR2 ANQGSEA. This CDR3 is built from 14 residues.